The 26 T cell receptor beta chains in this list originate from one sample, sequenced in a study of T cells after yellow fever vaccination. TCRdb used MiXCR to reprocess the 5' RACE reads, holding one entry per CDR3 protein. The table records 160,000 or so distinct CDR3 sequences, about 7% of them present only once. The material was CD4+ T cells sorted from PBMCs, obtained about 5 days after the first yellow fever vaccination. The receptors derive from a man younger than 30 who received the YFV17D yellow fever vaccine.

This clonotype was recorded many times. The chain recombines TRBV29-1 with TRBJ2-5, with a possible D match to TRBD2 (6 bases). Germline V gene data show CDR1 as SQVTM and CDR2 as ANQGSEA. The V end was cut by 5 bases, the J end by 5 bases, with 15 bases between. This CDR3 region has 13 residues. In DNA form, the CDR3 reads TGCAGCGTTCCGGGAGTAGGGGCGGAGACCCAGTACTTC. This codes for CSVPGVGAETQYF. The full variable domain, with the rest looked up from reference TRBV29-1 and TRBJ2-5, is SAVISQKPSRDICQRGTSLTIQCQVDSQVTMMFWYRQQPGQSLTLIATANQGSEATYESGFVIDKFPISRPNLTFSTLTVSNMSPEDSSIYLCSVPGVGAETQYFGPGTRLLVL.

This clonotype was found many times. CDR3 nucleotide sequence: TGTGCCAGCAGTTTCAGACTAGCGGGACTAGGTGAGCAGTTCTTC. As protein: CASSFRLAGLGEQFF. The chain recombines TRBV12-3 or TRBV12-4 with TRBJ2-1; TRBD2 matches 11 bases. With 3 bases clipped from V and 9 bases from J, the junction kept 7 bases outside the gene matches. The CDR3 length is 15 residues.

CDR3: CASSLNQGDGYTF. In nucleotides, the CDR3 is TGTGCCAGCAGCTTGAATCAGGGGGACGGCTACACCTTC. This chain links TRBV7-2 with TRBJ1-2; 7 nucleotides match TRBD1. The V segment lost 3 bases and the J segment 8 bases; nucleotides outside the gene matches: 6. Germline V gives CDR1 SGHTA, CDR2 FQGNSA. The CDR3 contains 13 residues. Using reference TRBV7-2 and TRBJ1-2 for the parts outside the CDR3, the full variable domain is GAGVSQSPSNKVTEKGKDVELRCDPISGHTALYWYRQSLGQGLEFLIYFQGNSAPDKSGLPSDRFSAERTGGSVSTLTIQRTQQEDSAVYLCASSLNQGDGYTFGSGTRLTVV.

This clonotype has a handful of counts. The chain employs TRBV18 and TRBJ2-3; possible D gene TRBD2, 6 bases. Trimming cost V 3 bases and J 4 bases, with 11 bases left between them. This CDR3 spans 14 amino acids. CDR1 and CDR2 from the germline V gene are KGHSH and LQKENI. CDR3: CASSPQRVADTQYF. CDR3 DNA: TGTGCCAGCTCACCGCAGCGGGTGGCAGATACGCAGTATTTT.

This clonotype was seen repeatedly, ten times or more. The rearrangement links TRBV2 to TRBJ2-7; no clear D gene. V dropped 6 bases and J dropped 2 bases, with 5 bases sitting between them. The V gene's germline CDR1 is SNHLY and CDR2 FYNNEI. The CDR3 is made up of 11 amino acids. This CDR3 is CASSDAYEQYF. The CDR3 DNA follows: TGTGCCAGCAGCGACGCCTACGAGCAGTACTTC.

In this sample, this clonotype turned up many times. CDR3 in amino acids: CASRGTGSSETQYF. The CDR3 DNA reads as TGTGCCAGCAGGGGTACAGGGTCCTCCGAGACCCAGTACTTC. The chain couples TRBV6-1 to TRBJ2-5; D possibly corresponds to TRBD1 (6 bases). Deletions cut 6 bases from V and 5 bases from J, with 16 bases between. CDR1 and CDR2 from the germline V gene are MNHNS and SASEGT. The CDR3 runs to 14 residues.

There are many counts of this clonotype. V and J are TRBV10-3 and TRBJ2-1; TRBD2 agrees at 9 bases. Germline values: CDR1 ENHRY, CDR2 SYGVKD. This CDR3 comprises 15 residues. Trimming removed 2 bases from V and 6 bases from J; junction bases left unmatched: 5. The CDR3 region has the DNA TGTGCCATCAGTGAGCAAGCGGGGGGCAGCAATGAGCAGTTCTTC. It codes for CAISEQAGGSNEQFF.

This clonotype was seen a few times. V is TRBV11-2 and J is TRBJ2-5; either TRBD1 or TRBD2 may fit D (7 bases each). V was shortened by 1 base and J by 5 bases, with 23 bases between the two germline ends. This CDR3 has 18 amino acids. In germline, CDR1 is SGHAT, CDR2 FQNNGV. CDR3 sequence reads: CASSLVGGGQTPRETQYF. CDR3 DNA sequence: TGTGCCAGCAGCTTAGTAGGGGGGGGACAGACACCGAGGGAGACCCAGTACTTC.

Details on this clonotype: This sequence may be a read error, since a much larger clone differs from it by one base. The rearrangement links TRBV11-2 to TRBJ2-3, with 10 positions matching TRBD2. Trimming cost V 5 bases and J 6 bases; bases outside gene matches: 14. CDR1 and CDR2 from the germline V gene are SGHAT and FQNNGV. This CDR3 contains 17 residues. The CDR3 DNA sequence: TGTGCCAGCAGCAAGGTACTAGCGGGGTATGATCGGGATACGCAGTATTTT. Its protein product is CASSKVLAGYDRDTQYF. Full variable domain (outside the CDR3, taken from reference TRBV11-2 and TRBJ2-3): EAGVAQSPRYKIIEKRQSVAFWCNPISGHATLYWYQQILGQGPKLLIQFQNNGVVDDSQLPKDRFSAERLKGVDSTLKIQPAKLEDSAVYLCASSKVLAGYDRDTQYFGPGTRLTVL.

With regard to this clonotype: A much larger clone differs by one base, so this may be a read error. The gene calls are TRBV20-1 and TRBJ2-7; perhaps TRBD2 as D (5 bases). CDR1 and CDR2 (germline): DFQATT, SNEGSKA (reference sequence). V lost 6 bases to trimming and J lost 1 base, with 10 bases between them. This CDR3 contains 12 residues. CDR3 coding DNA: TGCAGTGCCAAGCGGCTATCCTACGAGCAGTACTTC. It translates to CSAKRLSYEQYF.

The chain links TRBV18 to TRBJ2-5; D gene uncertain. There are 18 residues in the CDR3. Trimming removed 4 bases from V and 3 bases from J, with 24 bases in between. Germline CDR1 reads KGHSH; CDR2 reads LQKENI. CDR3 DNA sequence: TGTGCCAGCTCACGCGGCGGCTTAGGACCTCTAGAGAAAGAGACCCAGTACTTC. It is translated as CASSRGGLGPLEKETQYF.

This clonotype was picked up a small number of times. The V gene is TRBV7-2, the J gene TRBJ2-5; D is ambiguous. The CDR3 length is 14 residues. The germline V gene encodes CDR1 SGHTA and CDR2 FQGNSA. The V end was cut by 4 bases, the J end by 5 bases, with 14 bases between. CDR3 region: CASSSRRDGETQYF. CDR3 in DNA: TGTGCCAGCAGCTCACGTAGGGATGGGGAGACCCAGTACTTC.

The table lists this clonotype with many counts. CDR3 residues: CASSLFSRGDTQYF. CDR3 nucleotides: TGTGCCAGCAGTTTGTTTTCGCGGGGGGATACGCAGTATTTT. The chain uses TRBV11-2 and TRBJ2-3; TRBD2 agrees at 7 bases. Germline V CDR1 and CDR2: SGHAT, FQNNGV. This CDR3 region has 14 residues. V was pared by 6 bases and J by 6 bases, with 9 bases of the junction left unmatched.

Turning to this clonotype: This sequence may be a read error, since a much larger clone differs from it by one base. This chain links TRBV15 with TRBJ2-5; TRBD2 matches at 11 bases. The V gene's germline CDR1 is LNHNV and CDR2 YYDKDF (reference sequence). CDR3 length: 17 residues. CDR3 protein: CATSRGVAGGFQGTQYF. Here the CDR3 DNA reads TGTGCCACCAGCAGAGGAGTAGCGGGGGGGTTCCAAGGGACCCAGTACTTC. The entire variable domain, with the rest obtained from reference TRBV15 and TRBJ2-5, is as follows: DAMVIQNPRYQVTQFGKPVTLSCSQTLNHNVMYWYQQKSSQAPKLLFHYYDKDFNNEADTPDNFQSRRPNTSFCFLDIRSPGLGDTAMYLCATSRGVAGGFQGTQYFGPGTRLLVL.

This clonotype has ten or more counts. The rearrangement joins TRBV6-2 or TRBV6-3 to TRBJ1-3; D ambiguous. There are 10 residues in the CDR3. Germline CDR1 MNHEY, CDR2 SVGEGT. V lost 9 bases, J lost 4 bases, and 4 bases lay in between. The CDR3 DNA sequence: TGTGCCAGTGGAGGAAACACCATATATTTT. This sequence encodes CASGGNTIYF.

At least ten counts were recorded for this clonotype. This chain uses TRBV5-1 with TRBJ2-5; 9 nucleotides match TRBD1. In germline, CDR1 is SGHRS, CDR2 YFSETQ. The CDR3 runs to 15 residues. Trimming removed 4 bases from V and 4 bases from J; junction bases left unmatched: 8. CDR3 coding DNA: TGCGCCAGCAGCATCTCGACAGGGGGGCTAGAGACCCAGTACTTC. This encodes CASSISTGGLETQYF.

This clonotype appeared many times. The V and J genes are TRBV18 and TRBJ2-7; 7 bases are shared with TRBD1. Germline CDR1 KGHSH, CDR2 LQKENI. This CDR3 has 16 amino acids. The V segment lost 3 bases and the J segment 3 bases; nucleotides outside the gene matches: 11. The CDR3 sequence is CASSPLAGTANYEQYV. The DNA for the CDR3 is TGTGCCAGCTCACCTCTTGCCGGGACAGCAAACTACGAGCAGTACGTC.

In its sample, this clonotype was seen many times. This chain joins TRBV12-3 or TRBV12-4 and TRBJ1-2, with D unresolved. The CDR3 consists of 13 residues. The V end was cut by 5 bases, the J end by 8 bases, with 15 bases between. DNA of the CDR3: TGTGCCAGCAGTGCGACTGTTGGCGGAGGCTACACCTTC. The encoded protein is CASSATVGGGYTF.

The V call is TRBV20-1, the J call TRBJ1-1; TRBD1 matches at 9 bases. CDR3 length: 18 residues. J gave up 5 bases and V 6 bases, and 22 bases lay outside the gene matches. Germline V lookup: CDR1 DFQATT, CDR2 SNEGSKA (reference sequence). The CDR3 coding sequence is TGCAGTGCCAGGGTGACAGGGGGTAGCGGGGGAGGACGGACTGAAGCTTTCTTT. Amino acid sequence: CSARVTGGSGGGRTEAFF.

This clonotype was counted many times. V usage is TRBV6-1 and J usage is TRBJ2-7, with 7 bases aligning to TRBD1. The CDR3 consists of 13 residues. V lost 6 bases, J lost 3 bases, and 5 bases stayed unmatched. Looked up from germline, CDR1 is MNHNS and CDR2 is SASEGT. DNA of the CDR3: TGTGCCAGCAGACCGGGACAGCACTACGAGCAGTACTTC. Translation: CASRPGQHYEQYF.

This clonotype was observed a handful of times. The chain couples TRBV12-3 or TRBV12-4 to TRBJ1-5; maybe TRBD1 (6 bases). The CDR3 is made up of 17 amino acids. Trimming removed 4 bases at V and 1 base at J, with 17 bases between. CDR3 in DNA: TGTGCCAGCAGTTCCAAACTTCAGGGGAGGAGCAATCAGCCCCAGCATTTT. Translated: CASSSKLQGRSNQPQHF.

In this sample, this clonotype turned up many times. The chain carries TRBV5-1 and TRBJ2-3; 10 bases line up with TRBD1. V lost 2 bases and J lost 5; bases outside the gene matches: 8. Germline values: CDR1 SGHRS, CDR2 YFSETQ. This CDR3 comprises 16 residues. CDR3 sequence (DNA): TGCGCCAGCAGCTTTTTTCCCGGGACAGGGGAAGATACGCAGTATTTT. This codes for CASSFFPGTGEDTQYF.

This clonotype was picked up many times. V gene TRBV7-9 combines with J gene TRBJ1-4, with D tentatively TRBD1 (5 bases). Germline V gene sequence: CDR1 SEHNR, CDR2 FQNEAQ (reference sequence). The CDR3 has 14 residues. Between the trimmed V and J ends, which lost 4 bases and 4 bases, there was a span of 10 bases. The CDR3: CASSSRQRNEKLFF. Written as DNA, the CDR3 is TGTGCCAGCAGCTCCAGACAGCGTAATGAAAAACTGTTTTTT.

This clonotype was counted at least ten times. The genes are TRBV6-1 and TRBJ1-5; D unresolved. Per the germline V gene, CDR1 is MNHNS and CDR2 is SASEGT. There are 14 residues in the CDR3. Trimming took 2 bases from V and 0 from J, leaving 5 bases between them. DNA of the CDR3: TGTGCCAGCAGTGAACAGGATAGCAATCAGCCCCAGCATTTT. Translation: CASSEQDSNQPQHF.

This clonotype was recorded at least ten times. V and J are TRBV12-3 or TRBV12-4 and TRBJ2-7; D is possibly TRBD1 or TRBD2 (5 bases each). The V end was cut by 4 bases, the J end by 3 bases, with 13 bases between. The CDR3 is made up of 14 amino acids. Here the CDR3 DNA reads TGTGCCAGCAGTTGGGCGGAGGACAACTACGAGCAGTACTTC. It encodes CASSWAEDNYEQYF.

The chain combines TRBV12-5 with TRBJ2-2; 8 bases agree with TRBD1. The CDR3 runs 14 residues. CDR1 and CDR2 (germline): LGHNT, FRNRAP. CDR3 in amino acids: CVMWSGGNTGELFF. The CDR3, as DNA: TGTGTCATGTGGTCAGGGGGCAACACCGGGGAGCTGTTTTTT. Full variable domain (rest looked up from reference TRBV12-5 and TRBJ2-2): DARVTQTPRHKVTEMGQEVTMRCQPILGHNTVFWYRQTMMQGLELLAYFRNRAPLDDSGMPKDRFSAEMPDATLATLKIQPSEPRDSAVYFCVMWSGGNTGELFFGEGSRLTVL.